This T cell receptor (beta chain) was observed in a study of cytomegalovirus exposure and HLA in healthy donors. Across the whole study: There were approximately 81 million unique TCRs (from HLA-typed donors) in an early data release.

Germline CDR1 and CDR2: SGHTA and FQGNSA. Trimming took 4 bases from V and 0 from J, leaving 13 bases between them. The CDR3 loop spans 16 amino acids. In the case of this clone: Its target is not known.

Whole-study findings and limits: Researchers reportedly found TCR beta sequences accurately predicted most subjects' HLA-A and HLA-B alleles.

PCR involved 60 Vbeta and 13 Jbeta primers. Produced via immunoSEQ multiplex PCR; TCRdb's table is partial and in-frame only. In the table there are 110,000 to 150,000 clones, less than 85% of which are singletons. Source material: PBMCs. The receptor's source is a woman between 50 and 59 years old in good health and CMV-seropositive. V gene TRBV7-2 combines with J gene TRBJ1-5; D gene ambiguous. CDR3 nucleotides: TGTGCCAGCAGCTCCTCCGACACGTATAGCAATCAGCCCCAGCATTTT. It yields the protein CASSSSDTYSNQPQHF.